This TCR beta chain was sequenced in a study of T cells in Graves' hyperthyroidism and ophthalmopathy. Study-level findings and limits: Most clonotypes that expanded in the thyroid above 0.001 also showed up in blood. The model made its ophthalmopathy prediction, and onset followed a median roughly six months later.

The CDR3 totals 18 residues. The V gene's germline CDR1 is MGHRA and CDR2 YSYEKL. Unmatched junction bases numbered 18, after V lost 4 bases and J lost 4 bases. Researchers amplified the TCR beta CDR3 regions from RNA transcripts. The primer set for the first-round RT-PCR of the TCR CDR3 was HTBI. Each CDR3 protein gets one entry after TCRdb re-called the multiplex PCR reads with MiXCR. The data contain a few hundred thousand distinct CDR3 sequences, around 14% of them singletons. Turning to this clonotype: The target antigen is unknown.

Patients with uncontrolled infections, other autoimmune diseases, pregnancy or lactation were excluded. Isolation of PBMCs was performed on 8.5 to 10 ml fresh peripheral blood. The clonotype was recovered from a woman younger than 45 with Graves' hyperthyroidism. The sequenced material came from blood. The chain recombines TRBV4-1 with TRBJ2-7; 8 bases align to TRBD2. CDR3 in DNA: TGCGCCAGCAGCCCCCACCCCTTGAGCGGGAGCGTGAGGTACGAGCAGTACTTC. Protein sequence: CASSPHPLSGSVRYEQYF.